This TCR beta chain was recorded in a study of blood T cell repertoires in COVID-19. Study context: Spain, Italy and the United States supplied samples that represented acute and convalescent COVID-19. From T cells, B-cell-depleted T cells, or PBMCs came the material, which was cDNA or gDNA.

Germline loops: CDR1 LGHNA, CDR2 YNFKEQ. V shed 4 bases and J 4 bases; nucleotides not matched to a gene: 7. The CDR3 has 15 residues. Authors' analysis steps: Scientists estimated how many nucleated cells there were by amplifying reference gene primers. The method was immunoSEQ multiplex PCR; TCRdb's version includes in-frame clones alone and lacks a portion of them. From that table come the V and J calls and clone size; the DNA was used to work out D and trimming. The sample records 100,000 to 150,000 clones, 85% being singletons. The sample comprised peripheral blood. The chain couples TRBV4-2 to TRBJ1-5, with 7 bases matching TRBD1. The TCR sequence derives from a man older than 75 with active or convalescent COVID-19. The CDR3 loop is CASSPRTGGNQPQHF. CDR3 coding DNA: TGTGCCAGCAGCCCAAGGACAGGAGGGAATCAGCCCCAGCATTTT.